These T cell receptor beta chains were read from a single sample in a study of CD8 T cells in ankylosing spondylitis. TCRdb independently ran MiXCR on the 5' RACE reads; one entry per CDR3 protein. The repertoire consists of over 200,000 distinct CDR3 sequences, with 10% occurring once and the leading ten covering about 20%. The sample taken for sequencing was blood, either unsorted or a sorted T cell fraction (not recorded which). The receptors originated from a male donor with ankylosing spondylitis or in good health (not recorded which). CDR3s include the opening cysteine and the closing phenylalanine or tryptophan. A D gene is named only where the DNA matches it firmly. Size tells how often a clone was seen (once, few, many) or the class of an expanded clone, and some rows leave it out.

J gene | CDR3 length | clone size | D gene | V gene | CDR3 DNA | CDR3 protein
TRBJ1-2 | 15 | many | - | TRBV20-1 | TGCAGTGCTCGCGATTGGGCCAAAGATTTATATGGCTACACCTTC | CSARDWAKDLYGYTF
TRBJ2-1 | 14 | many | - | TRBV11-2 | TGTGCCAGCAGCCGAGGGGGGGCCTACAATGAGCAGTTCTTC | CASSRGGAYNEQFF
TRBJ2-1 | 13 | many | - | TRBV5-1 | TGCGCCAGCAGCCCGTCCCAGTTGGGTGAGCAGTTCTTC | CASSPSQLGEQFF
TRBJ2-5 | 16 | many | - | TRBV7-2 | TGTGCCAGCAGCTTTCAAAGACAGATCTTCCAAGAGACCCAGTACTTC | CASSFQRQIFQETQYF
TRBJ2-5 | 17 | few | - | TRBV6-5 | TGTGCCAGCAGTTACTCTTCTTCGTCCCTGTACCAAGAGACCCAGTACTTC | CASSYSSSSLYQETQYF
TRBJ1-3 | 15 | few | - | TRBV3-1 | TGTGCCAGCAGCCAAGACGCGGGGTCCGGAAACACCATATATTTT | CASSQDAGSGNTIYF
TRBJ2-1 | 14 | - | TRBD2 | TRBV4-2 | TGTGCCAGCAGCCAAAGCGGGGGGGCGAATGAGCAGTTCTTC | CASSQSGGANEQFF
TRBJ2-6 | 16 | - | - | TRBV3-1 | TGTGCCAGCAGCAGCGCGACAGATTACGGGGCCAACGTCCTGACTTTC | CASSSATDYGANVLTF
TRBJ2-7 | 15 | many | TRBD2 | TRBV5-1 | TGCGCCAGCAGCCCGGAGGCTAGCGGTTCCTACGAGCAGTACTTC | CASSPEASGSYEQYF
TRBJ2-5 | 16 | - | TRBD1 | TRBV5-1 | TGCGCCAGCAGCTTTACAGGGGGCGAAGGTGGTGGGACCCAGTACTTC | CASSFTGGEGGGTQYF
TRBJ1-1 | 14 | many | - | TRBV27 | TGTGCCAGCAGTTTAATTATGGGGCTGGGTGAAGCTTTCTTT | CASSLIMGLGEAFF
TRBJ2-2 | 18 | many | - | TRBV4-2 | TGTGCCAGCAGCCAAGACCCCTTCTTGGAGGATTACACCGGGGAGCTGTTTTTT | CASSQDPFLEDYTGELFF
TRBJ2-2 | 18 | many | - | TRBV3-1 | TGTGCCAGCAGCCAGTCAACTAAGGGGGTAATAGACACCGGGGAGCTGTTTTTT | CASSQSTKGVIDTGELFF
TRBJ2-5 | 15 | few | TRBD2 | TRBV20-1 | TGCAGTGCCCATCGGGGAGCGGGGGGACAAGAGACCCAGTACTTC | CSAHRGAGGQETQYF
TRBJ1-1 | 16 | many | - | TRBV9 | TGTGCCAGCAGCGCCGTAGCAGGTATTGGGAACACTGAAGCTTTCTTT | CASSAVAGIGNTEAFF
TRBJ2-7 | 13 | few | TRBD2 | TRBV14 | TGTGCCAGCAGCCGACTAGCGGTGAGCGAGCAGTACTTC | CASSRLAVSEQYF
TRBJ1-1 | 14 | - | TRBD1 | TRBV2 | TGTGCCAGCAGGGCAGGGGGAAGAAGCACTGAAGCTTTCTTT | CASRAGGRSTEAFF
TRBJ2-1 | 13 | many | - | TRBV5-8 | TGTGCCAGCAGCTTCCAGCCCCTGGGGGAGCAGTTCTTC | CASSFQPLGEQFF
TRBJ1-2 | 12 | few | - | TRBV5-4 | TGTGCCAGCAGCGGAGAAGACCCAGGCTACACCTTC | CASSGEDPGYTF
TRBJ1-1 | 16 | few | TRBD1 | TRBV28 | TGTGCCAGCAGTGCCCCGGGACAGGGGATTTGGACTGAAGCTTTCTTT | CASSAPGQGIWTEAFF
TRBJ1-2 | 12 | many | - | TRBV20-1 | TGCAGTGCTAGACGTGAAGACTATGGCTACACCTTC | CSARREDYGYTF
TRBJ2-2 | 14 | - | - | TRBV7-8 | TGTGCCAGCAGCTCGGGGGTTCACACCGGGGAGCTGTTTTTT | CASSSGVHTGELFF
TRBJ2-3 | 13 | many | TRBD2 | TRBV5-1 | TGCGCCAGCAGACTAGCGGGGGAGGATACGCAGTATTTT | CASRLAGEDTQYF
TRBJ2-7 | 15 | many | TRBD2 | TRBV20-1 | TGCAGTGCTATAAAAGGGACTAGCGGGGTATACGAGCAGTACTTC | CSAIKGTSGVYEQYF
TRBJ1-2 | 15 | many | TRBD1 | TRBV25-1 | TGTGCCAGCAGGGGAGGACAGGGGCGAAACTATGGCTACACCTTC | CASRGGQGRNYGYTF
TRBJ2-1 | 15 | many | TRBD2 | TRBV2 | TGTGCCAGCAGTGACGCTAGCGGGTCTTACAATGAGCAGTTCTTC | CASSDASGSYNEQFF
TRBJ2-5 | 14 | many | TRBD1 | TRBV28 | TGTGCCAGCAGTTCGACAGGGGTACGAGAGACCCAGTACTTC | CASSSTGVRETQYF
TRBJ2-3 | 14 | many | - | TRBV7-2 | TGTGCCAGCAGCTTATTAGGAGCCATTGATACGCAGTATTTT | CASSLLGAIDTQYF
TRBJ2-5 | 15 | many | - | TRBV11-2 | TGTGCCAGCAGCTTAGATCATGGAGGATGGGAGACCCAGTACTTC | CASSLDHGGWETQYF
TRBJ1-1 | 13 | - | - | TRBV5-1 | TGCGCCAGCAGCCCCCGCCGGGAATCTGAAGCTTTCTTT | CASSPRRESEAFF
TRBJ2-7 | 14 | many | - | TRBV20-1 | TGCAGTGCTCTAGACAGGGAGGGAACCTACGAGCAGTACTTC | CSALDREGTYEQYF
TRBJ1-1 | 16 | - | - | TRBV5-8 | TGTGCCAGCAGCCCCTTGATGGGACTCATGAACACTGAAGCTTTCTTT | CASSPLMGLMNTEAFF
TRBJ1-6 | 15 | few | - | TRBV7-2 | TGTGCCAGCAGCTTAGACCAAGCCCGCAATTCACCCCTCCACTTT | CASSLDQARNSPLHF
TRBJ1-5 | 15 | many | - | TRBV7-9 | TGTGCCAGCAGCCACACAGAGGGCCGCAATCAGCCCCAGCATTTT | CASSHTEGRNQPQHF